These T cell receptor beta chains were read from a single sample in a study of PD-L1 blockade in urothelial cancer. Sequenced by immunoSEQ multiplex PCR; TCRdb stores in-frame clones only, minus some. Of some 52,000 clones in the sample, about 68% were seen once. This sample comprised PBMCs, obtained around atezolizumab (anti-PD-L1) treatment. The source is a man aged 70 or older with urothelial cancer. Each CDR3 is given with its conserved first and last residue. The order of the fields is D gene, V gene, J gene, clone size, CDR3 protein, CDR3 DNA. The D gene is left open where the match is weak. Size values are once, few and many counts, or a class for expanded clones, and some rows have none.

>.|TRBV7-2|TRBJ2-5|.
CASSSTPAGSSGWQTQYF
TGTGCCAGCAGCTCAACCCCAGCCGGGAGTTCGGGGTGGCAGACCCAGTACTTC
>.|TRBV7-9|TRBJ1-3|.
CASSLEAGPGNTIYF
TGTGCCAGCAGCTTAGAGGCAGGCCCTGGAAACACCATATATTTT
>.|TRBV10-3|TRBJ1-3|.
CAISGEGAGNTIYF
TGTGCCATCAGTGGGGAAGGGGCTGGAAACACCATATATTTT
>.|TRBV4-3|TRBJ1-5|.
CASSPMRSNQPQHF
TGCGCCAGCAGCCCCATGAGAAGCAATCAGCCCCAGCATTTT
>.|TRBV9|TRBJ2-2|medium-sized
CASSVEGGWSGELFF
TGTGCCAGCAGCGTAGAAGGGGGATGGTCCGGGGAGCTGTTTTTT
>TRBD1|TRBV18|TRBJ1-2|few
CASSPAGQGARVYGYTF
TGTGCCAGCTCACCAGCCGGCCAGGGGGCGCGGGTCTATGGCTACACCTTC
>TRBD1|TRBV7-2|TRBJ1-1|.
CASSRDRGEGTEAFF
TGTGCCAGCAGCCGGGACAGGGGTGAGGGCACTGAAGCTTTCTTT
>.|TRBV7-8|TRBJ1-2|.
CASSGGNYGYTF
TGTGCCAGCAGCGGGGGGAACTATGGCTACACCTTC
>.|TRBV18|TRBJ1-2|few
CASSPGGRGYTF
TGTGCCAGCTCACCAGGAGGTCGTGGCTACACCTTC
>TRBD2|TRBV5-6|TRBJ2-5|.
CASSAVSLAGAETQYF
TGTGCCAGCAGCGCGGTGAGTCTAGCGGGGGCTGAGACCCAGTACTTC
>.|TRBV11-2|TRBJ1-1|.
CASSPRAGNTEAFF
TGTGCCAGCAGCCCTCGGGCGGGGAACACTGAAGCTTTCTTT
>TRBD1|TRBV5-8|TRBJ1-6|.
CASSLRGQTNSPLHF
TGTGCCAGCAGCCTCCGGGGACAGACTAATTCACCCCTCCACTTT
>.|TRBV18|TRBJ2-7|.
CASSPTGYEQYF
TGTGCCAGCTCTCCCACAGGTTACGAGCAGTACTTC
>.|TRBV4-1|TRBJ1-2|.
CASSHGGGNYGYTF
TGCGCCAGCAGCCACGGGGGAGGAAACTATGGCTACACCTTC
>TRBD1|TRBV30|TRBJ1-5|.
CAWSVRGSRQGGQPQHF
TGTGCCTGGAGTGTAAGGGGCTCTAGACAGGGTGGACAGCCCCAGCATTTT